This passage covers 27 T cell receptor beta chains from one sample sequenced in a study of CD8+ T cells in alopecia areata. Stated treatment: oral pan-JAK inhibitor, 5-10 mg twice daily. Extracted RNA was reverse transcribed into cDNA, the sequencing template. The data were produced by immunoSEQ multiplex PCR, yet TCRdb's version contains in-frame clones alone and is incomplete. The sample carries around 270,000 clones, more than 45% recorded once. Sequences were derived from CD4+ T cells sorted from blood, sampled at week 24, from a patient treated with tofacitinib. The origin of the receptors is a human donor with alopecia areata.

This clone was picked up a small number of times. This rearrangement joins TRBV7-9 to TRBJ2-7; D is unclear. V was pared by 0 bases and J by 5 bases, with 11 bases between. Germline lookup yields CDR1 SEHNR and CDR2 FQNEAQ (reference sequence). The CDR3 consists of 14 residues. DNA for the CDR3: TGTGCCAGCAGCTTAGCGGCAGGTTCGAACGAGCAGTACTTC. It codes for CASSLAAGSNEQYF.

V usage is TRBV20-1 and J usage is TRBJ1-2; D not certain. The CDR3 has 11 amino acids. Trimming shortened V by 3 bases and J by 5 bases, and 7 bases separated the two germline ends. Germline CDR1 reads DFQATT; CDR2 reads SNEGSKA (reference sequence). CDR3 nucleotides: TGCAGTGCTAGTTCCGGGTATGGCTACACCTTC. This translates into CSASSGYGYTF.

The J gene is TRBJ1-6, the V gene TRBV5-1; 11 nucleotides match TRBD1. This CDR3 spans 15 amino acids. From germline, CDR1 is SGHRS and CDR2 YFSETQ. The J segment lost 11 bases and the V segment lost 4 bases, leaving 8 bases of the junction unmatched. CDR3 DNA sequence: TGCGCCAGCAGCGTGGGGACAGGGGGAGGTCCACCCCTCCACTTT. This translates into CASSVGTGGGPPLHF.

This clone turned up a few times. The chain links TRBV9 to TRBJ1-3; D is possibly TRBD1 (5 bases). This CDR3 comprises 16 residues. With 0 bases removed from V and 0 bases from J, the gap between germline ends came to 10 bases. Germline assignment: CDR1 SGDLS and CDR2 YYNGEE. In DNA form, the CDR3 reads TGTGCCAGCAGCGTAGTAGCAGGGACCTCTGGAAACACCATATATTTT. Translation: CASSVVAGTSGNTIYF.

V gene TRBV29-1 combines with J gene TRBJ2-2; possibly TRBD2 for D (5 bases). The CDR3 is 12 amino acids. The germline V gene has CDR1 SQVTM and CDR2 ANQGSEA. Trimming removed 4 bases at V and 2 bases at J, with 5 bases between. The CDR3 region is CSVAGNTGELFF. The CDR3 DNA reads as TGCAGCGTTGCGGGAAACACCGGGGAGCTGTTTTTT.

The V gene is TRBV7-3, the J gene TRBJ1-6; D remains ambiguous. Per germline, CDR1 SGHTA and CDR2 FQGTGA. V was clipped by 5 bases and J by 7 bases, with 9 bases between them. The CDR3 is 13 amino acids. CDR3 sequence: CASSPNGNSPLHF. The CDR3 DNA is TGTGCCAGCAGCCCTAACGGGAATTCACCCCTCCACTTT.

The chain couples TRBV29-1 to TRBJ2-5; D is possibly TRBD2 (7 bases). Germline V gives CDR1 SQVTM, CDR2 ANQGSEA. The CDR3 totals 14 residues. V was clipped by 6 bases and J by 3 bases, with 17 bases between them. The CDR3 DNA follows: TGCAGCGTATGCGGGGGCCCAACGGAAGAGACCCAGTACTTC. It yields the protein CSVCGGPTEETQYF.

The CDR3 DNA is TGTGCCAGTAGTGTGACAGCAGACTATGGCTACACCTTC. Encoded protein: CASSVTADYGYTF. This chain joins TRBV19 and TRBJ1-2; maybe TRBD1 (5 bases). The CDR3 is 13 amino acids. CDR1 is LNHDA, CDR2 SQIVND, per germline (reference sequence). V lost 5 bases and J lost 3, with 10 bases in between.

The sample holds a few counts of this clone. The J gene is TRBJ2-5, the V gene TRBV29-1; TRBD1 matches at 8 bases. CDR3 length equals 11 residues. CDR1 SQVTM and CDR2 ANQGSEA come from the germline V gene. The trim removed 7 bases at V and 4 bases at J, leaving 2 bases unmatched. The DNA for the CDR3 is TGCAGCGGCAGGGGGCGAGAGACCCAGTACTTC. Its protein is CSGRGRETQYF.

The rearrangement links TRBV5-4 to TRBJ1-2; 8 nucleotides agree with TRBD1. The germline V gene encodes CDR1 SGHNT and CDR2 YYREEE (reference sequence). This CDR3 is 14 amino acids long. With V trimmed by 3 bases and J by 7 bases, 8 bases remained unmatched. The CDR3 loop reads CASSSQGALGGYTF. The CDR3, as DNA: TGTGCCAGCAGCTCCCAGGGGGCCTTAGGTGGCTACACCTTC.

The chain has TRBV7-9 and TRBJ2-5; D is uncertain. Trimming cost V 5 bases and J 5 bases, with 9 bases left between them. This CDR3 has 12 residues. Per germline, CDR1 SEHNR and CDR2 FQNEAQ (reference sequence). The CDR3 sequence is CASSRTVETQYF. CDR3 coding DNA: TGTGCCAGCAGCCGCACCGTGGAGACCCAGTACTTC.

The chain has TRBV30 and TRBJ1-4; D uncertain. The V and J ends lost 0 bases and 7 bases respectively, with 9 bases between them. This CDR3 is 13 amino acids long. The germline gives CDR1 GTSNPN, CDR2 SVGIG (reference sequence). The CDR3 here is CAWSVTRGEKLFF. CDR3 bases: TGTGCCTGGAGTGTAACCCGGGGTGAAAAACTGTTTTTT. Full variable domain (outside the CDR3, taken from reference TRBV30 and TRBJ1-4): SQTIHQWPATLVQPVGSPLSLECTVEGTSNPNLYWYRQAAGRGLQLLFYSVGIGQISSEVPQNLSASRPQDRQFILSSKKLLLSDSGFYLCAWSVTRGEKLFFGSGTQLSVL.

This clone has just a few counts. The rearrangement uses TRBV30 and TRBJ1-6; TRBD1 matches at 8 bases. The length of the CDR3 is 14 residues. Germline trimming cut 1 base from V and 10 bases from J; bases unmatched to any gene: 6. CDR1 and CDR2 from the germline V gene are GTSNPN and SVGIG (reference sequence). The CDR3 nucleotides are TGTGCCTGGAGTGCCGAGGCAGGGGGCTCACCCCTCCACTTT. Its translation is CAWSAEAGGSPLHF. The complete variable domain, with remaining parts taken from reference TRBV30 and TRBJ1-6, reads SQTIHQWPATLVQPVGSPLSLECTVEGTSNPNLYWYRQAAGRGLQLLFYSVGIGQISSEVPQNLSASRPQDRQFILSSKKLLLSDSGFYLCAWSAEAGGSPLHFGNGTRLTVT.

This clone was counted between two and nine times. This chain uses TRBV29-1 with TRBJ1-5; TRBD1 matches at 9 bases. CDR1 and CDR2 from the germline V gene are SQVTM and ANQGSEA. V was pared by 4 bases and J by 5 bases, with 6 bases of the junction left unmatched. The CDR3 contains 14 residues. The CDR3 protein is CSVATGGSDQPQHF. The CDR3 DNA is TGCAGCGTTGCTACAGGGGGCTCCGATCAGCCCCAGCATTTT.

This clone has only a few counts. This chain links TRBV28 with TRBJ2-2, with 7 bases that match TRBD2. After removal of 5 bases from V and 0 bases from J, the junction contained 6 bases not matched to a gene. The CDR3 spans 16 residues. The germline V gene has CDR1 MDHEN and CDR2 SYDVKM. The CDR3 sequence: CASSTTAGTNTGELFF. The CDR3 DNA follows: TGTGCCAGCAGTACCACAGCGGGGACGAACACCGGGGAGCTGTTTTTT.

J is TRBJ2-3 and V is TRBV7-2; 7 positions agree with TRBD1. The CDR3 runs to 15 residues. Germline lookup yields CDR1 SGHTA and CDR2 FQGNSA. Trimming at V came to 1 base and at J to 5 bases, leaving 6 bases not matched to a gene. For the CDR3, the DNA is TGTGCCAGCAGCTTAGTGTGGGACAGTGGAGATACGCAGTATTTT. As protein: CASSLVWDSGDTQYF.

CDR3 nucleotide sequence: TGTGCCTGGAGTGACGGGGGACACCCCAATCAGCCCCAGCATTTT. Its protein is CAWSDGGHPNQPQHF. The chain has TRBV30 and TRBJ1-5; possibly TRBD1 for D (6 bases). V lost 1 base and J 3 bases, leaving 13 bases between the germline ends. The CDR3 runs to 15 residues. Germline lookup yields CDR1 GTSNPN and CDR2 SVGIG (reference sequence).

This clone was observed a few times. This chain links TRBV4-1 with TRBJ2-5, with 8 bases that match TRBD1. The V gene's germline CDR1 is MGHRA and CDR2 YSYEKL. This CDR3 is built from 15 residues. Unmatched junction bases numbered 8, after V lost 3 bases and J lost 5 bases. The CDR3: CASSHLQGAGETQYF. In DNA form, the CDR3 reads TGCGCCAGCAGCCATTTGCAGGGGGCCGGTGAGACCCAGTACTTC.

The rearrangement joins TRBV29-1 to TRBJ1-4; 9 bases line up with TRBD1. Trimming cost V 0 bases and J 8 bases; bases outside gene matches: 7. CDR1 and CDR2 (germline): SQVTM, ANQGSEA. The CDR3 consists of 15 residues. The chain's CDR3 is CSVEDPTGGGEKLFF. CDR3 in DNA: TGCAGCGTTGAAGACCCGACAGGGGGTGGCGAAAAACTGTTTTTT.

This clone was detected only a few times. V is TRBV7-2 and J is TRBJ2-3; TRBD2 matches at 7 bases. J lost 1 base, V lost 1 base, and 8 bases had no gene match. Per the germline V gene, CDR1 is SGHTA and CDR2 is FQGNSA. This CDR3 is built from 17 residues. CDR3 in DNA: TGTGCCAGCAGCTTAGGTCGACGGCTAGCGGGCACAGATACGCAGTATTTT. Encoded protein: CASSLGRRLAGTDTQYF.

The rearrangement links TRBV2 to TRBJ2-5; D not certain. Germline V gene sequence: CDR1 SNHLY, CDR2 FYNNEI. V lost 10 bases to trimming and J lost 1 base, with 7 bases between them. The CDR3 loop spans 11 amino acids. The CDR3 coding sequence is TGTGCCACTAGGCCCCAAGAGACCCAGTACTTC. Residues: CATRPQETQYF.

V usage is TRBV30 and J usage is TRBJ2-7, with TRBD1 as a possible D gene (6 bases). CDR3 size: 14 residues. V was pared by 0 bases and J by 2 bases, with 11 bases between. Germline loops: CDR1 GTSNPN, CDR2 SVGIG (reference sequence). CDR3 protein: CAWSVTGPPYEQYF. CDR3 nucleotides: TGTGCCTGGAGTGTGACAGGTCCCCCCTACGAGCAGTACTTC.

This clone has just a few counts. V and J are TRBV7-2 and TRBJ2-1; D remains unclear. Trimming pared 0 bases from V and 8 bases from J, leaving 5 bases between. The germline V gene has CDR1 SGHTA and CDR2 FQGNSA. The CDR3 has 12 amino acids. The CDR3 DNA sequence: TGTGCCAGCAGCTTAGCGCTGTATGAGCAGTTCTTC. The encoded protein is CASSLALYEQFF.

V gene TRBV30 combines with J gene TRBJ1-2; the D gene is possibly TRBD1 (6 bases). The V end was cut by 2 bases, the J end by 5 bases, with 6 bases between. This CDR3 comprises 11 residues. Germline values: CDR1 GTSNPN, CDR2 SVGIG (reference sequence). The CDR3 loop is CAWSTGYGYTF. In DNA form, the CDR3 reads TGTGCCTGGAGTACAGGGTATGGCTACACCTTC.

This chain connects TRBV6-1 to TRBJ2-4, with D possibly TRBD2 on 5 matching bases. V lost 4 bases and J 8 bases, leaving 15 bases between the germline ends. Germline V lookup: CDR1 MNHNS, CDR2 SASEGT. This CDR3 is 14 amino acids long. CDR3 protein: CASSVASTRDIQYF. The CDR3 nucleotides are TGTGCCAGCAGTGTAGCGTCTACACGGGACATTCAGTACTTC.

The gene calls are TRBV11-1 and TRBJ2-6, with TRBD1 identical over 11 bases. CDR1 and CDR2 (germline): SGHAT, FQDESV (reference sequence). Germline trimming cut 5 bases from V and 3 bases from J; bases unmatched to any gene: 6. This CDR3 spans 17 amino acids. Here the CDR3 DNA reads TGTGCCAGCAGCAGCCGGACAGGGGGCCATGGGGCCAACGTCCTGACTTTC. This codes for CASSSRTGGHGANVLTF.

The rearrangement uses TRBV30 and TRBJ1-2; D is ambiguous. CDR1 is GTSNPN, CDR2 SVGIG, per germline (reference sequence). The CDR3 spans 14 residues. V lost 4 bases and J lost 6, with 18 bases in between. CDR3: CAWILGRASDGYTF. CDR3 DNA sequence: TGTGCCTGGATACTAGGGCGGGCATCCGATGGCTACACCTTC.